The 5 T cell receptor beta chains below come from one sample, sequenced in a study of immune characterization of retroperitoneal liposarcoma. TCRdb reprocessed the PCR reads via MiXCR and lists one record per CDR3 protein. The table includes about 11,000 distinct CDR3 sequences, 20% to 25% detected once. The sample comprised blood. The receptors stem from a female donor with retroperitoneal liposarcoma.

CDR3 sequence reads: CASSSGGGGYTF. DNA of the CDR3: TGTGCCAGCAGTTCCGGGGGGGGTGGCTACACCTTC. The chain is built from TRBV6-5 and TRBJ1-2; weak D call: TRBD1 (5 bases). The CDR3 spans 12 residues. CDR1 and CDR2 from the germline V gene are MNHEY and SVGAGI. With 4 bases removed from V and 7 bases from J, the gap between germline ends came to 10 bases.

By sample share, this clonotype is medium-sized. This rearrangement joins TRBV6-1 to TRBJ1-2, with D tentatively TRBD1 (5 bases). The length of the CDR3 is 12 residues. Trimming cost V 3 bases and J 3 bases, with 5 bases left between them. Germline V gives CDR1 MNHNS, CDR2 SASEGT. CDR3 DNA sequence: TGTGCCAGCAGTGACAGGGACTATGGCTACACCTTC. Its protein is CASSDRDYGYTF.

This chain connects TRBV27 to TRBJ2-3, with no clear D. Germline CDR1 MNHEY, CDR2 SMNVEV (reference sequence). This CDR3 has 15 residues. The ends were cut back, 5 bases at V and 2 bases at J, with 14 bases in the middle. CDR3 sequence reads: CASSPSWGSTDTQYF. The DNA of the CDR3 is TGTGCCAGCAGTCCTAGTTGGGGTTCCACAGATACGCAGTATTTT.

Sample share makes this clonotype medium-sized. The rearrangement uses TRBV11-3 and TRBJ1-1, with unresolved D. V shed 0 bases and J shed 1 base, with 9 bases lying between them. The CDR3 is 15 residues long. Germline assignment: CDR1 SGHNT and CDR2 YENEEA. Written as DNA, the CDR3 is TGTGCCAGCAGCTTAGAAGTACTCAGGAACACTGAAGCTTTCTTT. As protein: CASSLEVLRNTEAFF.

By share, this clonotype counts as medium-sized. The chain uses TRBV6-1 and TRBJ2-1, with D tentatively TRBD2 (6 bases). CDR1 is MNHNS and CDR2 is SASEGT in the germline V gene. This CDR3 comprises 15 residues. Trimming shortened V by 1 base and J by 5 bases, and 12 bases separated the two germline ends. The CDR3 sequence is CASSEGRALNNEQFF. In DNA form, the CDR3 reads TGTGCCAGCAGTGAAGGGAGGGCCTTAAACAATGAGCAGTTCTTC.